This T cell receptor beta chain is from a study of Graves' ophthalmopathy and Graves' hyperthyroidism. The CDR3 contains 16 residues. Germline-derived CDR1 and CDR2 are SGHTA and FQGNSA. Trimming cost V 1 base and J 3 bases, with 13 bases left between them. A word on this clonotype: A much bigger clone sits one base away, suggesting this may be a read error.

New diagnoses, under 2 months' duration, and ages 18 to 65 characterized the hyperthyroidism patients. The study excluded patients with other autoimmune diseases, uncontrolled infections, pregnancy or lactation. Reliance was placed on clinical symptoms, serum thyroxine, TRAb, thyroid ultrasound and orbital computed tomography for diagnosis. Amplification targeted the TCR beta CDR3 regions, with RNA transcripts as the source material. Second-round multiplex PCR came after a first-round RT-PCR that employed HTBI primers. TCRdb recomputed calls from the multiplex PCR reads with MiXCR, one row per CDR3 protein. The profile shows 450,000 to 600,000 distinct CDR3 sequences, less than 40% of them singletons.

The rearrangement links TRBV7-2 to TRBJ1-3; D gene unclear. Source material: peripheral blood or thyroid tissue (not recorded which). The clonotype comes from an adult man with Graves' hyperthyroidism. The CDR3 spells CASSLVSPRYGNTIYF. For the CDR3, the DNA is TGTGCCAGCAGCTTAGTCTCACCGAGATATGGAAACACCATATATTTT.